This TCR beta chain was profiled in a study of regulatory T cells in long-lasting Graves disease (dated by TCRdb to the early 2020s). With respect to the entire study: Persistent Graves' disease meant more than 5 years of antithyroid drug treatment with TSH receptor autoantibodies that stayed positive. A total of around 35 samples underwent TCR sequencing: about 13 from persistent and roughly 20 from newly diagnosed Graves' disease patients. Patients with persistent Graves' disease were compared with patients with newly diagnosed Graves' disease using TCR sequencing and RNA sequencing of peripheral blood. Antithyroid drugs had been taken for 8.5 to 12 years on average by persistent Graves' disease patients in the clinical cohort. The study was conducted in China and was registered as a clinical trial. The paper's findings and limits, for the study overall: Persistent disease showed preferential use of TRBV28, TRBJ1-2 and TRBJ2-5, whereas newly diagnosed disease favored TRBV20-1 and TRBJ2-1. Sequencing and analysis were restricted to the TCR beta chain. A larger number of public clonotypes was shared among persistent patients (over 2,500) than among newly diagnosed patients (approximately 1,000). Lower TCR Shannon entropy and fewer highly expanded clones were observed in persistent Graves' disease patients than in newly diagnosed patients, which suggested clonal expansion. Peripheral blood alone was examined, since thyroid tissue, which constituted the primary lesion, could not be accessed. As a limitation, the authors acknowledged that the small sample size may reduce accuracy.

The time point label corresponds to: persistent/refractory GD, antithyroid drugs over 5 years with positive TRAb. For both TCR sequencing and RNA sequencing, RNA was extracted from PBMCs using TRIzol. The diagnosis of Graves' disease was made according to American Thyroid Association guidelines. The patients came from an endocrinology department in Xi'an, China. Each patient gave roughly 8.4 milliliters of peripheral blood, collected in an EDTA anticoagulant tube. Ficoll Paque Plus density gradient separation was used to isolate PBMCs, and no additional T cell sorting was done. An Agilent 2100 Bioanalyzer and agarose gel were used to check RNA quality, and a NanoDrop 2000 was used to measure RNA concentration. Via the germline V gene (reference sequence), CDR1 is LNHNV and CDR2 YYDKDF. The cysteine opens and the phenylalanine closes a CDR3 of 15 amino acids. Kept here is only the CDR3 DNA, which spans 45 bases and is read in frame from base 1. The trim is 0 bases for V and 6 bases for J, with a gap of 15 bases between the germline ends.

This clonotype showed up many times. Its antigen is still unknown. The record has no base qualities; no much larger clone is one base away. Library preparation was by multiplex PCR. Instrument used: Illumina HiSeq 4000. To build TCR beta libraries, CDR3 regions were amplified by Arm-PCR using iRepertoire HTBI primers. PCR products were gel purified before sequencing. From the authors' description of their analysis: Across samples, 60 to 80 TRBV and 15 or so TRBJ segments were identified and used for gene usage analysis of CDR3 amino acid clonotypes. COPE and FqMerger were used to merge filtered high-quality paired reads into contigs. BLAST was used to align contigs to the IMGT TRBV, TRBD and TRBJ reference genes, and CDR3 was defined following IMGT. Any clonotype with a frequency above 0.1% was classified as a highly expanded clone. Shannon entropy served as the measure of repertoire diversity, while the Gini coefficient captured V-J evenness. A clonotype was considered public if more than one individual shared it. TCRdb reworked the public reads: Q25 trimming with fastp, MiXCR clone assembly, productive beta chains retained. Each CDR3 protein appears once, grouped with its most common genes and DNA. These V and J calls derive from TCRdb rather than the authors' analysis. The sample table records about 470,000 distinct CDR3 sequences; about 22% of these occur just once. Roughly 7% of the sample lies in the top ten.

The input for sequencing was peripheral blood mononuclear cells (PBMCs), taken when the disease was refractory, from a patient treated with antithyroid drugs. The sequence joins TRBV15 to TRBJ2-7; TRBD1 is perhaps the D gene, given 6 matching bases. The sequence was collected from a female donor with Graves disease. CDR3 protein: CATSRDRGSSGEQYF. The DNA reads TGTGCCACCAGCAGAGATAGGGGGTCCAGCGGCGAGCAGTACTTC. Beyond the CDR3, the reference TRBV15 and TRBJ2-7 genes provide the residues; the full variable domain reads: DAMVIQNPRYQVTQFGKPVTLSCSQTLNHNVMYWYQQKSSQAPKLLFHYYDKDFNNEADTPDNFQSRRPNTSFCFLDIRSPGLGDTAMYLCATSRDRGSSGEQYFGPGTRLTVT.